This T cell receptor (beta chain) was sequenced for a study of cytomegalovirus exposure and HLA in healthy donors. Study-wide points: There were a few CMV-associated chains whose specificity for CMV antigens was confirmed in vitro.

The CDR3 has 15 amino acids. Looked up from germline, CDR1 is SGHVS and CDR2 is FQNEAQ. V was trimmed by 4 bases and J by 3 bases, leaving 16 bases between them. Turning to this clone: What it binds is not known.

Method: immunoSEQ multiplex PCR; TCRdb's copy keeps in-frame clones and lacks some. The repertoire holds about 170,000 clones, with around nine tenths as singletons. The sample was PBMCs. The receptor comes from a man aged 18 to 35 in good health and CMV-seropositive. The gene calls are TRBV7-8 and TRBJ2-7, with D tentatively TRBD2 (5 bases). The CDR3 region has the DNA TGTGCCAGCAGCTCCCGGGATAGTTTAGACTACGAGCAGTACTTC. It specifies CASSSRDSLDYEQYF.